This TCR beta chain was identified during a study of CD8+ T cells in alopecia areata. Across the study: Tofacitinib was given for 6 to 18 months, then stopped for 6 months.

RNA was extracted and reverse transcribed into cDNA as the sequencing template. Method: immunoSEQ multiplex PCR; TCRdb's copy keeps in-frame clones and lacks some. This sample yields about 190,000 clones, of which approximately 60% are seen a single time; around 0.69% belongs to the top ten. Treatment: oral pan-JAK inhibitor, 5-10 mg twice daily. Deletions cut 2 bases from V and 4 bases from J, with 6 bases between. The CDR3 consists of 13 residues. Looked up from germline, CDR1 is SGHTA and CDR2 is FQGTGA. This clone was counted a few times. This clonotype was obtained from a human donor with alopecia areata. The chain joins TRBV7-3 to TRBJ1-5, with D possibly matching TRBD1 (6 bases). The sequences come from CD4+ T cells sorted from blood, collected at week 4, from a patient treated with tofacitinib. In DNA form, the CDR3 reads TGTGCCAGCAGCTTAGACAGGAATCAGCCCCAGCATTTT. This sequence encodes CASSLDRNQPQHF.